This entry lists 30 T cell receptor beta chains sequenced from one sample in a study of control samples from healthy donors and cancer patients. TCRdb's copy holds only in-frame clones and misses some; the assay was immunoSEQ multiplex PCR. There are roughly 59,000 clones in the sample; roughly 90% occur only once, and about 1.7% lies in the top ten. Input material: PBMCs. The receptors derive from a man in his forties or fifties with colorectal cancer.

The chain combines TRBV6-5 with TRBJ2-6, with D perhaps matching TRBD1 (6 bases). The CDR3 loop spans 14 amino acids. Deletions cut 9 bases from V and 3 bases from J, with 12 bases between. Looked up from germline, CDR1 is MNHEY and CDR2 is SVGAGI. CDR3 in amino acids: CASTFRGGANVLTF. DNA for the CDR3: TGTGCCAGTACCTTCAGGGGTGGGGCCAACGTCCTGACTTTC.

This clone was seen once. This chain links TRBV7-8 with TRBJ2-3, with 8 bases matching TRBD1. This CDR3 is built from 15 residues. The germline gives CDR1 SGHVS, CDR2 FQNEAQ. Trimming removed 5 bases from V and 3 bases from J; junction bases left unmatched: 7. CDR3 coding DNA: TGTGCCAGCAGCCTAGACAGGGGTACAACAGATACGCAGTATTTT. Translation: CASSLDRGTTDTQYF.

This rearrangement joins TRBV2 to TRBJ1-1, with TRBD1 matching over 8 bases. The CDR3 loop spans 15 amino acids. Per the germline V gene, CDR1 is SNHLY and CDR2 is FYNNEI. V shed 5 bases, J shed 4 bases, and the junction held 9 bases outside the gene matches. CDR3 in DNA: TGTGCCAGCAGTAGGACAGGGTCCGTGAGCACTGAAGCTTTCTTT. As protein: CASSRTGSVSTEAFF.

J is TRBJ2-2 and V is TRBV19; 8 bases map to TRBD1. CDR3 length equals 17 residues. The V and J ends lost 3 bases and 4 bases, in that order; junction bases with no gene match: 10. Per the germline V gene, CDR1 is LNHDA and CDR2 is SQIVND (reference sequence). The CDR3 region is CASSINPGGVGTGELFF. CDR3 sequence (DNA): TGTGCCAGTAGTATCAATCCAGGGGGCGTTGGCACCGGGGAGCTGTTTTTT.

The chain is built from TRBV7-3 and TRBJ2-3; D may match TRBD1 or TRBD2 (5 bases each). The ends were cut back, 2 bases at V and 3 bases at J, with 12 bases in the middle. The CDR3 covers 15 residues. The germline CDR1 and CDR2 sequences are SGHTA and FQGTGA. CDR3 sequence (DNA): TGTGCCAGCAGCTTAGGGACGATAATTACAGATACGCAGTATTTT. This encodes CASSLGTIITDTQYF.

The chain links TRBV4-2 to TRBJ1-6; D remains unclear. Per the germline V gene, CDR1 is LGHNA and CDR2 is YNFKEQ. CDR3 length: 17 residues. Trimming took 0 bases from V and 0 from J, leaving 9 bases between them. The CDR3 coding sequence is TGTGCCAGCAGCCAAGATACGACCGGCTCCTATAATTCACCCCTCCACTTT. Translating it yields CASSQDTTGSYNSPLHF.

The gene calls are TRBV19 and TRBJ2-1; D not resolved. CDR1 is LNHDA and CDR2 is SQIVND in the germline V gene (reference sequence). The V gene lost 5 bases and the J gene lost 6 bases, with 11 bases spanning the gap. CDR3 length equals 13 residues. In DNA, the CDR3 is TGTGCCAGTAGTCCCTCGGTCCTCAATGAGCAGTTCTTC. Amino acid sequence: CASSPSVLNEQFF. Full variable domain (remainder filled in from reference TRBV19 and TRBJ2-1): DGGITQSPKYLFRKEGQNVTLSCEQNLNHDAMYWYRQDPGQGLRLIYYSQIVNDFQKGDIAEGYSVSREKKESFPLTVTSAQKNPTAFYLCASSPSVLNEQFFGPGTRLTVL.

The chain recombines TRBV18 with TRBJ2-3; the D is unclear. Germline CDR1 is KGHSH and CDR2 is LQKENI. The ends were cut back, 3 bases at V and 0 bases at J, with 7 bases in the middle. This CDR3 has 14 amino acids. The CDR3 is CASSPASSTDTQYF. In DNA, the CDR3 is TGTGCCAGCTCACCCGCCTCTAGCACAGATACGCAGTATTTT.

This clone was counted a single time. The V and J genes are TRBV6-2 or TRBV6-3 and TRBJ2-7, with D possibly being TRBD2 (5 bases). Per germline, CDR1 MNHEY and CDR2 SVGEGT. This CDR3 comprises 12 residues. V lost 6 bases, J lost 4 bases, and 10 bases lay in between. CDR3 nucleotides: TGTGCCAGCAGCGGACGGGATTACGAGCAGTACTTC. Translating it yields CASSGRDYEQYF.

The genes are TRBV19 and TRBJ1-1; TRBD1 agrees at 7 bases. Germline-derived CDR1 and CDR2 are LNHDA and SQIVND (reference sequence). Germline trimming cut 11 bases from V and 1 base from J; bases unmatched to any gene: 13. The CDR3 has 15 amino acids. Here the CDR3 reads CAGRLTGSGNTEAFF. CDR3 DNA: TGTGCCGGACGCCTGACAGGGTCGGGGAACACTGAAGCTTTCTTT.

CDR3 nucleotides: TGTGCCAGCACCTCCGGGGGGTACGAGCAGTACTTC. Amino acids: CASTSGGYEQYF. The J gene is TRBJ2-7, the V gene TRBV6-6; 7 bases line up with TRBD2. This CDR3 contains 12 residues. Germline V gene sequence: CDR1 MNHNY, CDR2 SVGAGI (reference sequence). V lost 7 bases and J lost 4; bases outside the gene matches: 4.

This clone has only one observation. The gene calls are TRBV4-3 and TRBJ1-1; the match to TRBD1 covers 8 bases. The CDR3 spans 15 residues. After removal of 3 bases from V and 1 base from J, the junction contained 4 bases not matched to a gene. The germline V gene has CDR1 LGHNA and CDR2 YSLEER. Written as DNA, the CDR3 is TGCGCCAGCAGCCAGACAGGGGTCCCGAACACTGAAGCTTTCTTT. Translated: CASSQTGVPNTEAFF.

This clone is a singleton in its sample. J is TRBJ2-1 and V is TRBV18; TRBD2 agrees at 9 bases. The CDR3 loop spans 15 amino acids. V was clipped by 2 bases and J by 7 bases; unmatched bases: 6. The germline V gene has CDR1 KGHSH and CDR2 LQKENI. The DNA of the CDR3 is TGTGCCAGCTCACCAATTAGCGGGGGCCAGAATGAGCAGTTCTTC. It translates to CASSPISGGQNEQFF.

The gene calls are TRBV6-4 and TRBJ2-7; TRBD1 is a possible D gene (5 bases). V was cut by 4 bases and J by 6 bases, with 13 bases left in between. Germline loops: CDR1 MRHNA, CDR2 SNTAGT. The CDR3 is 13 amino acids. DNA of the CDR3: TGTGCCAGCAGTGTAGGTAGGGGCGGCGAGCAGTACTTC. Its translation is CASSVGRGGEQYF.

The chain couples TRBV5-1 to TRBJ2-1; D remains unclear. Germline CDR1 SGHRS, CDR2 YFSETQ. Trimming took 3 bases from V and 4 from J, leaving 8 bases between them. This CDR3 has 13 residues. The CDR3 DNA sequence: TGCGCCAGCAGCTCCCAACTTTACAATGAGCAGTTCTTC. Protein: CASSSQLYNEQFF.

This chain joins TRBV5-1 and TRBJ2-3; D not resolved. Looked up from germline, CDR1 is SGHRS and CDR2 is YFSETQ. V was cut by 0 bases and J by 0 bases, with 11 bases left in between. The CDR3 totals 16 residues. Here the CDR3 DNA reads TGCGCCAGCAGCTTGGTCGCCACATCTAGCACAGATACGCAGTATTTT. Protein: CASSLVATSSTDTQYF.

The genes are TRBV10-2 and TRBJ1-2; D gene ambiguous. This CDR3 is built from 12 residues. V gave up 7 bases and J gave up 4 bases, with 10 bases separating them. Germline V gives CDR1 WSHSY, CDR2 SAAADI. Here the CDR3 reads CASTVPGYGYTF. The CDR3 DNA reads as TGCGCCAGCACTGTACCGGGCTATGGCTACACCTTC.

The V and J genes are TRBV5-4 and TRBJ1-2; 7 bases align to TRBD1. J gave up 2 bases and V 2 bases, and 3 bases lay outside the gene matches. The CDR3 consists of 14 residues. From germline, CDR1 is SGHNT and CDR2 YYREEE (reference sequence). The CDR3 loop is CASSFPGQNYGYTF. CDR3 nucleotide sequence: TGTGCCAGCAGCTTCCCGGGACAGAACTATGGCTACACCTTC. The whole variable domain, filled in from reference TRBV5-4 and TRBJ1-2, reads ETGVTQSPTHLIKTRGQQVTLRCSSQSGHNTVSWYQQALGQGPQFIFQYYREEENGRGNFPPRFSGLQFPNYSSELNVNALELDDSALYLCASSFPGQNYGYTFGSGTRLTVV.

The gene calls are TRBV5-1 and TRBJ1-4, with a tentative D call TRBD1 (6 bases). V lost 2 bases and J lost 3, with 11 bases in between. The germline CDR1 and CDR2 sequences are SGHRS and YFSETQ. The CDR3 is 15 residues long. CDR3 DNA sequence: TGCGCCAGCAGCTTTAACACAGGGCCTAATGAAAAACTGTTTTTT. This sequence encodes CASSFNTGPNEKLFF.

The rearrangement uses TRBV24-1 and TRBJ2-7; 10 bases map to TRBD1. Germline loops: CDR1 KGHDR, CDR2 SFDVKD. J lost 2 bases, V lost 3 bases, and 3 bases had no gene match. The CDR3 loop spans 15 amino acids. This CDR3 is CATSDPGTGAYEQYF. CDR3 nucleotides: TGTGCCACCAGTGATCCGGGGACAGGGGCCTACGAGCAGTACTTC.

V usage is TRBV19 and J usage is TRBJ1-1; tentative D call: TRBD1 (5 bases). V lost 5 bases to trimming and J lost 0 bases, with 10 bases between them. The length of the CDR3 is 14 residues. The germline V gene encodes CDR1 LNHDA and CDR2 SQIVND (reference sequence). The CDR3 here is CASSPGTLNTEAFF. CDR3 nucleotides: TGTGCCAGTAGTCCCGGGACGTTGAACACTGAAGCTTTCTTT.

V is TRBV6-5 and J is TRBJ1-5; D call uncertain. Germline loops: CDR1 MNHEY, CDR2 SVGAGI. Trimming pared 5 bases from V and 2 bases from J, leaving 10 bases between. This CDR3 is 14 amino acids long. The CDR3 sequence: CASSPTLGNQPQHF. Here the CDR3 DNA reads TGTGCCAGCAGTCCGACCCTCGGCAATCAGCCCCAGCATTTT.

A few counts support this clone. The chain recombines TRBV5-6 with TRBJ1-2; TRBD1 agrees at 11 bases. This CDR3 contains 14 residues. Germline lookup yields CDR1 SGHDT and CDR2 YYEEEE. J gave up 8 bases and V 3 bases, and 6 bases lay outside the gene matches. The CDR3 DNA reads TGTGCCAGCAGCTGGTGGGGACAGGGGGGCGGCTACACCTTC. Residues: CASSWWGQGGGYTF.

This clone was seen once. The chain links TRBV7-9 to TRBJ2-2, with D perhaps matching TRBD2 (5 bases). CDR3 size: 15 residues. In germline, CDR1 is SEHNR, CDR2 FQNEAQ (reference sequence). Trimming removed 7 bases at V and 4 bases at J, with 16 bases between. The CDR3, as DNA: TGTGCCAGCATCCAAGACACCGGGGTCACCGGGGAGCTGTTTTTT. Encoded protein: CASIQDTGVTGELFF.

The rearrangement links TRBV2 to TRBJ1-2, with 10 bases lining up with TRBD1. Germline V gene data show CDR1 as SNHLY and CDR2 as FYNNEI. Trimming at V came to 4 bases and at J to 6 bases, leaving 2 bases not matched to a gene. This CDR3 has 13 residues. CDR3 loop: CASSGGTGDGYTF. The CDR3 DNA reads TGTGCCAGCAGTGGGGGGACAGGGGATGGCTACACCTTC. The variable domain in full, completed from reference TRBV2 and TRBJ1-2, reads EPEVTQTPSHQVTQMGQEVILRCVPISNHLYFYWYRQILGQKVEFLVSFYNNEISEKSEIFDDQFSVERPDGSNFTLKIRSTKLEDSAMYFCASSGGTGDGYTFGSGTRLTVV.

This clone was detected once. This sequence joins TRBV6-5 and TRBJ2-7, with TRBD1 as a possible D gene (6 bases). CDR3 size: 11 residues. Trimming took off 6 bases at V and 4 bases at J, with 7 bases between the two ends. Germline-derived CDR1 and CDR2 are MNHEY and SVGAGI. CDR3 DNA sequence: TGTGCCAGCAGGGACAGTTACGAGCAGTACTTC. It encodes CASRDSYEQYF.

The chain joins TRBV7-2 to TRBJ2-7, with D unresolved. V was trimmed by 3 bases and J by 1 base, leaving 13 bases between them. The CDR3 consists of 15 residues. Germline CDR1 and CDR2: SGHTA and FQGNSA. DNA for the CDR3: TGTGCCAGCAGCTTCCTCGCCAAAAGTTCCTACGAGCAGTACTTC. Translating it yields CASSFLAKSSYEQYF.

V gene TRBV2 combines with J gene TRBJ2-2; D unclear. The CDR3 spans 12 residues. The V end lost 8 bases, the J end lost 2 bases, and 6 bases lay between the germline ends. The germline CDR1 and CDR2 sequences are SNHLY and FYNNEI. CDR3 sequence: CASYSNTGELFF. The CDR3 DNA follows: TGTGCCAGCTACAGCAACACCGGGGAGCTGTTTTTT.

CDR3 coding DNA: TGTGCCAGCAGTGAGCAGACAGGGACTCAGCCCCAGCATTTT. Translated: CASSEQTGTQPQHF. The chain couples TRBV6-1 to TRBJ1-5; 7 positions agree with TRBD1. The V gene's germline CDR1 is MNHNS and CDR2 SASEGT. The CDR3 spans 14 residues. V lost 3 bases and J lost 6; bases outside the gene matches: 5.

The V call is TRBV19, the J call TRBJ2-2, with TRBD1 as a possible D gene (6 bases). CDR1 and CDR2 from the germline V gene are LNHDA and SQIVND (reference sequence). This CDR3 spans 15 amino acids. Trimming removed 2 bases from V and 5 bases from J, with 12 bases in between. The CDR3 loop is CASSIKQGGTGELFF. CDR3 DNA sequence: TGTGCCAGTAGTATAAAACAGGGTGGGACCGGGGAGCTGTTTTTT.